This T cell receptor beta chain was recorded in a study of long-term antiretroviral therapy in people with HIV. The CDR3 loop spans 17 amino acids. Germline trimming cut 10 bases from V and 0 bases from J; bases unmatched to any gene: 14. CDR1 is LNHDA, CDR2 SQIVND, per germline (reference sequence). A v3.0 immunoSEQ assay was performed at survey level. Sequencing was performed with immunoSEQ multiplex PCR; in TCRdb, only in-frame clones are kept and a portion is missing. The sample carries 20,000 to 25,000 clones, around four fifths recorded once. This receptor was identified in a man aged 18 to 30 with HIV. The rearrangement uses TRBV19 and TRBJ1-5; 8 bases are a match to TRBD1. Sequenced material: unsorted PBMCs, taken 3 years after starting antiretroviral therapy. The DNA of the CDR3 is TGTGCCATACGGAGACAGGGGAGCTATTCTAGCAATCAGCCCCAGCATTTT. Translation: CAIRRQGSYSSNQPQHF. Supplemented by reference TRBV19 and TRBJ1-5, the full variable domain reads DGGITQSPKYLFRKEGQNVTLSCEQNLNHDAMYWYRQDPGQGLRLIYYSQIVNDFQKGDIAEGYSVSREKKESFPLTVTSAQKNPTAFYLCAIRRQGSYSSNQPQHFGDGTRLSIL.